The next 12 T cell receptor beta chains were all read from a single sample in a study of response to subunit inactivated influenza vaccine. MiXCR, applied by TCRdb to the RT-PCR reads, yields one record per CDR3 protein. In the table there are hundreds of thousands of distinct CDR3 sequences, about 18% of which are singletons. Source: PBMCs from blood, taken 4 to 6 days after vaccination. The receptors were gathered from a man over 45 who received an inactivated influenza vaccine.

This clonotype was recorded a few times. The genes are TRBV20-1 and TRBJ2-1, with a weak D call TRBD2 (5 bases). Germline CDR1 is DFQATT and CDR2 is SNEGSKA (reference sequence). The V end was cut by 0 bases, the J end by 2 bases, with 11 bases between. This CDR3 is 15 amino acids long. In DNA form, the CDR3 reads TGCAGTGCTAGAGATCTCGGGATAGCCTACAATGAGCAGTTCTTC. It encodes CSARDLGIAYNEQFF.

This clonotype was seen a handful of times. The rearrangement joins TRBV4-2 to TRBJ2-3; D call uncertain. CDR3 length: 15 residues. Trimming took off 1 base at V and 0 bases at J, with 8 bases between the two ends. Germline CDR1 reads LGHNA; CDR2 reads YNFKEQ. The CDR3 region is CASSQVYGSTDTQYF. The CDR3 DNA is TGTGCCAGCAGCCAAGTGTATGGTAGCACAGATACGCAGTATTTT.

This clonotype was counted ten times or more. The junction shows a germline mismatch at one end, possibly a read error. The chain links TRBV5-1 to TRBJ1-6; TRBD1 matches at 8 bases. Germline CDR1 reads SGHRS; CDR2 reads YFSETQ. CDR3 length equals 15 residues. This CDR3 is CASSLGQGGNSPLHF. The CDR3 nucleotides are TGTGCCAGCAGTCTCGGACAGGGTGGGAATTCACCCCTCCACTTT.

This clonotype was observed a few times. V and J are TRBV6-5 and TRBJ2-1, with D perhaps TRBD2 (5 bases). The CDR3 covers 15 residues. Germline V gene data show CDR1 as MNHEY and CDR2 as SVGAGI. V lost 3 bases, J lost 5 bases, and 14 bases lay in between. Here the CDR3 reads CASSYDSSRNNEQFF. CDR3 in DNA: TGTGCCAGCAGTTATGACTCTAGCCGGAACAATGAGCAGTTCTTC.

In this sample, this clonotype turned up a few times. V usage is TRBV20-1 and J usage is TRBJ2-7, with a tentative D call TRBD2 (5 bases). The germline CDR1 and CDR2 sequences are DFQATT and SNEGSKA (reference sequence). The length of the CDR3 is 13 residues. V was trimmed by 4 bases and J by 0 bases, leaving 10 bases between them. CDR3 protein: CSAKAVSSYEQYF. CDR3 DNA sequence: TGCAGTGCTAAAGCGGTGAGCTCCTACGAGCAGTACTTC.

This sequence joins TRBV6-1 and TRBJ2-5; 10 bases are a match to TRBD1. CDR1 and CDR2 (germline): MNHNS, SASEGT. Trimming removed 3 bases from V and 2 bases from J; junction bases left unmatched: 6. The CDR3 runs 16 residues. This chain's CDR3 is CASSETGGARQETQYF. The CDR3, as DNA: TGTGCCAGCAGTGAGACAGGGGGCGCGAGGCAAGAGACCCAGTACTTC.

The V call is TRBV12-3 or TRBV12-4, the J call TRBJ2-1; D is possibly TRBD1 or TRBD2 (5 bases each). This CDR3 is 13 amino acids long. V was trimmed by 2 bases and J by 9 bases, leaving 11 bases between them. The CDR3 sequence is CASSLTGPGEQFF. The CDR3 DNA reads TGTGCCAGCAGTTTAACGGGGCCGGGTGAGCAGTTCTTC.

This chain joins TRBV5-1 and TRBJ1-2; 7 bases line up with TRBD1. The CDR3 runs 16 residues. Germline V gives CDR1 SGHRS, CDR2 YFSETQ. Unmatched junction bases numbered 9, after V lost 0 bases and J lost 4 bases. The CDR3 protein is CASSLEGTETLYGYTF. In nucleotides, the CDR3 is TGCGCCAGCAGCTTGGAAGGGACAGAAACCCTCTATGGCTACACCTTC.

Many counts were recorded for this clonotype. V usage is TRBV20-1 and J usage is TRBJ1-2, with D unclear. V gave up 1 base and J gave up 5 bases, with 11 bases separating them. CDR1 is DFQATT and CDR2 is SNEGSKA in the germline V gene (reference sequence). The CDR3 length is 13 residues. The CDR3 DNA reads TGCAGTGCTAGAGGGGGAGGCTCGTATGGCTACACCTTC. Translating gives CSARGGGSYGYTF.

This clonotype was seen only a few times. The chain couples TRBV5-1 to TRBJ1-6, with TRBD1 matching 7 bases. The CDR3 has 16 residues. J was trimmed by 4 bases and V by 1 base; bases with no gene match: 5. Germline V gene sequence: CDR1 SGHRS, CDR2 YFSETQ. CDR3 in amino acids: CASSLTGARYNSPLHF. The CDR3 DNA follows: TGCGCCAGCAGCTTGACAGGGGCGCGGTATAATTCACCCCTCCACTTT. Full variable domain (remainder filled in from reference TRBV5-1 and TRBJ1-6): KAGVTQTPRYLIKTRGQQVTLSCSPISGHRSVSWYQQTPGQGLQFLFEYFSETQRNKGNFPGRFSGRQFSNSRSEMNVSTLELGDSALYLCASSLTGARYNSPLHFGNGTRLTVT.

A few counts support this clonotype. The rearrangement uses TRBV29-1 and TRBJ2-3; 7 bases map to TRBD2. CDR1 is SQVTM and CDR2 is ANQGSEA in the germline V gene. Trimming at V came to 1 base and at J to 9 bases, leaving 7 bases not matched to a gene. CDR3 length equals 13 residues. CDR3 amino acids: CSVEVGTIPTQYF. The CDR3 region has the DNA TGCAGCGTTGAAGTCGGGACTATTCCGACGCAGTATTTT.

This clonotype occurred once. The chain couples TRBV12-3 or TRBV12-4 to TRBJ2-6; D remains unclear. The length of the CDR3 is 15 residues. The V end lost 5 bases, the J end lost 0 bases, and 8 bases lay between the germline ends. The CDR3 loop is CASSPQSSGANVLTF. CDR3 nucleotide sequence: TGTGCCAGCAGTCCGCAGAGCTCTGGGGCCAACGTCCTGACTTTC.